Given below is one TCR beta chain in context. Its cognate antigen is unknown. Cultured CD4+ T cell DNA underwent sequencing with the Oncomine TCR Beta short-read assay. The template was genomic DNA from cultured CD4+ T cells. In TCRdb, the PCR reads were re-called with MiXCR into one record per CDR3 protein. The table includes 9,500 to 15,000 distinct CDR3 sequences, more than 55% detected once. This sample was taken from a study of vaccination and CD4 T cells after COVID-19. Described treatment: 10-day PBMC culture with coronavirus spike peptide pools or control peptides (ViraFEST assay). Before Alpha, Beta and Delta appeared in the US, convalescents tested positive (March–late 2020). The length of the CDR3 is 12 residues. From germline, CDR1 is MNHEY and CDR2 SVGEGT. Trimming took 4 bases from V and 8 from J, leaving 11 bases between them.

V gene TRBV6-2 or TRBV6-3 combines with J gene TRBJ1-2, with no clear D. This receptor was taken from a human donor who had recovered from COVID-19. The sequenced sample consisted of CD4+ T cells from blood, cultured in vitro. CDR3 sequence: CASSLEWMGYTF. The CDR3 coding sequence is TGTGCCAGCAGTTTAGAGTGGATGGGCTACACCTTC.